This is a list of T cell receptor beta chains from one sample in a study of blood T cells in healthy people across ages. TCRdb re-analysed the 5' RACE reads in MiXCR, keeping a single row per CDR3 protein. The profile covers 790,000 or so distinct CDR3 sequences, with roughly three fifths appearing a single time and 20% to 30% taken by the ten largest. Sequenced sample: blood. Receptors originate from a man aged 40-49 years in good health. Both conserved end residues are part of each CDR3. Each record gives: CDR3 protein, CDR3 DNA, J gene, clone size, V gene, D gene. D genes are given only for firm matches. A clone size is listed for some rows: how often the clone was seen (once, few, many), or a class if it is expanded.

CSAKPTGLREQYF | TGCAGTGCTAAGCCGACAGGGCTGAGGGAGCAGTACTTC | TRBJ2-4 | few | TRBV20-1 | TRBD1
CASSPPGVTGANVLTF | TGTGCCAGCAGCCCCCCGGGGGTAACTGGGGCCAACGTCCTGACTTTC | TRBJ2-6 | NA | TRBV7-2 | NA
CASSVEQGYYEQYF | TGTGCCAGCAGTGTCGAGCAGGGGTACTACGAGCAGTACTTC | TRBJ2-7 | NA | TRBV2 | NA
CSARAGPEQFF | TGCAGTGCTAGAGCTGGGCCCGAGCAGTTCTTC | TRBJ2-1 | NA | TRBV20-1 | NA
CASSSGYYGYTF | TGTGCCAGCAGTTCCGGGTACTATGGCTACACCTTC | TRBJ1-2 | NA | TRBV28 | NA
CASSEATGLGGYTF | TGTGCCAGCAGTGAAGCAACAGGACTGGGGGGCTACACCTTC | TRBJ1-2 | NA | TRBV6-1 | NA
CSVRQGAGEQFF | TGCAGCGTGCGACAGGGGGCAGGTGAGCAGTTCTTC | TRBJ2-1 | NA | TRBV29-1 | TRBD1
CASSLRQGLAFF | TGTGCCAGCAGCCTAAGACAGGGACTGGCTTTCTTT | TRBJ1-1 | NA | TRBV11-3 | TRBD1
CASSSRANSPLHF | TGTGCCAGCAGCTCGAGGGCCAATTCACCCCTCCACTTT | TRBJ1-6 | NA | TRBV28 | NA
CASSLVGVTDGELFF | TGCGCCAGCAGCTTGGTGGGGGTAACAGACGGGGAGCTGTTTTTT | TRBJ2-2 | NA | TRBV5-1 | NA
CASSVNVQETQYF | TGTGCCAGCAGTGTTAACGTCCAAGAGACCCAGTACTTC | TRBJ2-5 | NA | TRBV2 | NA
CSVEGTESYNEQFF | TGCAGCGTTGAAGGGACAGAGAGCTACAATGAGCAGTTCTTC | TRBJ2-1 | NA | TRBV29-1 | NA
CASSDPTSGAQETQYF | TGTGCCAGCAGCGACCCGACTAGCGGGGCACAAGAGACCCAGTACTTC | TRBJ2-5 | NA | TRBV7-2 | TRBD2
CASSRDRGGSEYEQFF | TGCGCCAGCAGCCGCGATCGGGGCGGGAGTGAGTATGAGCAGTTCTTC | TRBJ2-1 | few | TRBV4-1 | TRBD2
CASSEDQAGYEQYF | TGTGCCAGCAGTGAAGATCAAGCGGGGTACGAGCAGTACTTC | TRBJ2-7 | NA | TRBV6-1 | TRBD2
CASSEVLAGVKETQYF | TGTGCCAGCAGTGAAGTCCTCGCGGGGGTCAAAGAGACCCAGTACTTC | TRBJ2-5 | once | TRBV6-1 | TRBD2
CASSALTEQYF | TGTGCCAGCAGCGCCTTGACGGAGCAGTACTTC | TRBJ2-7 | few | TRBV11-3 | NA
CASSAASVMETQYF | TGTGCCAGTAGTGCGGCCAGCGTCATGGAGACCCAGTACTTC | TRBJ2-5 | NA | TRBV19 | NA
CASSQDHGQRAGELFF | TGTGCCAGCAGCCAAGATCATGGGCAGAGGGCCGGGGAGCTGTTTTTT | TRBJ2-2 | NA | TRBV4-2 | NA
CASSLERVSYGYTF | TGTGCCAGCAGCTTAGAACGGGTATCCTATGGCTACACCTTC | TRBJ1-2 | NA | TRBV7-9 | NA
CASSQEAPGTETQYF | TGCGCCAGCAGCCAAGAGGCCCCTGGGACGGAGACCCAGTACTTC | TRBJ2-5 | NA | TRBV4-3 | NA
CASRFGTGELFF | TGTGCCAGCAGGTTCGGGACCGGGGAGCTGTTTTTT | TRBJ2-2 | NA | TRBV12-3/TRBV12-4 | NA
CASSPIVGTGGLETQYF | TGTGCCAGCAGCCCTATCGTTGGGACAGGGGGCTTGGAGACCCAGTACTTC | TRBJ2-5 | NA | TRBV9 | TRBD1
CASSNLDSTDTQYF | TGTGCCAGCAGCAATCTGGACAGCACAGATACGCAGTATTTT | TRBJ2-3 | NA | TRBV13 | NA
CASSQDTATDTQYF | TGCGCCAGCAGCCAAGATACAGCCACAGATACGCAGTATTTT | TRBJ2-3 | few | TRBV4-3 | NA
CASSFRGLGSYEQYF | TGTGCCAGCAGTTTCAGGGGGCTCGGCTCCTACGAGCAGTACTTC | TRBJ2-7 | NA | TRBV27 | TRBD1